The TCR beta chain described here comes from a study of T cells in Graves' hyperthyroidism and ophthalmopathy. Whole-study findings and limits: Blood shared most expanded thyroid clonotypes above 0.001. Prediction of ophthalmopathy progression came a median around 6 months pre-onset.

In regard to this clonotype: The antigen remains unidentified.

Amplification yielded TCR beta CDR3 regions, with RNA transcripts as the source. The TCR CDR3 was amplified in a first-round RT-PCR using the HTBI primer set. MiXCR, applied by TCRdb to the multiplex PCR reads, yields one record per CDR3 protein. The table records some 510,000 distinct CDR3 sequences, about half of them present only once. The CDR3 spans 14 residues. Unmatched junction bases numbered 8, after V lost 6 bases and J lost 8 bases. Germline V CDR1 and CDR2: MNHEY, SVGAGI. Those patients with uncontrolled infection, other autoimmune disease, pregnancy or lactation were excluded. The chain links TRBV6-5 to TRBJ1-5, with 9 positions matching TRBD1. Sequencing input: peripheral blood or thyroid tissue (not recorded which). The receptor's source is a young woman with Graves' hyperthyroidism. The DNA for the CDR3 is TGTGCCAGCAGCGAGACAGGGGGGCTGGAGCCCCAGCATTTT. This encodes CASSETGGLEPQHF.